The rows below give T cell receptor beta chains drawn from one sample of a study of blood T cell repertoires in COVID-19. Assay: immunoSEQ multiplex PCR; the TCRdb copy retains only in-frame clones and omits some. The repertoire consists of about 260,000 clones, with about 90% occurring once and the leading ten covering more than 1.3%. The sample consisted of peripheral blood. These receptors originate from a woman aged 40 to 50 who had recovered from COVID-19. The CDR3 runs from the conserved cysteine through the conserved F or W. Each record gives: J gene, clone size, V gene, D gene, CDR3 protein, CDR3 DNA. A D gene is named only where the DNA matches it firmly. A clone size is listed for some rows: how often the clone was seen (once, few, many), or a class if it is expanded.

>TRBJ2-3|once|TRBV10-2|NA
CASRLTTTSTDTQYF
TGCGCCAGCAGATTGACTACCACCTCCACAGATACGCAGTATTTT
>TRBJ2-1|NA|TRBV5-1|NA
CASSRLGGGTYNEQFF
TGCGCCAGCAGCCGCCTGGGAGGGGGGACTTACAATGAGCAGTTCTTC
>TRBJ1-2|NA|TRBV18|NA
CASSPPLWSGYGYTF
TGTGCCAGCTCACCCCCCCTGTGGTCGGGCTATGGCTACACCTTC
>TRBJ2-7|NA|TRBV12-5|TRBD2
CASGGSGTSGVYYEQYF
TGTGCTAGTGGTGGATCCGGGACTAGCGGGGTATACTACGAGCAGTACTTC
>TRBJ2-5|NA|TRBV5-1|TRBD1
CASSLLGTGGGETQYF
TGCGCCAGCAGCTTACTCGGGACAGGGGGTGGGGAGACCCAGTACTTC
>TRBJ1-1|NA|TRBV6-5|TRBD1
CASSWTGVDTEAFF
TGTGCCAGCAGTTGGACAGGGGTCGACACTGAAGCTTTCTTT
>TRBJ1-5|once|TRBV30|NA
CAWSVSGNQPQHF
TGTGCCTGGAGTGTGTCAGGGAATCAGCCCCAGCATTTT
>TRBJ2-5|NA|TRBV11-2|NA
CASSRRGFGQETQYF
TGTGCCAGCAGCAGGCGGGGATTCGGTCAAGAGACCCAGTACTTC
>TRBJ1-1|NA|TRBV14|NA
CASSQDWRAEAFF
TGTGCCAGCAGCCAAGATTGGAGGGCTGAAGCTTTCTTT
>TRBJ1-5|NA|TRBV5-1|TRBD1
CASSLGGGLGSQPQHF
TGCGCCAGCAGCTTGGGAGGGGGCTTGGGGTCACAGCCCCAGCATTTT
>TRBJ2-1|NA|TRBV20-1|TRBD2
CSASRGERGGGNEQFF
TGCAGTGCTAGTCGCGGAGAGCGGGGGGGCGGCAATGAGCAGTTCTTC
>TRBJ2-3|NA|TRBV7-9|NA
CASSFSVRTDTQYF
TGTGCCAGCAGCTTTTCGGTGCGCACAGATACGCAGTATTTT
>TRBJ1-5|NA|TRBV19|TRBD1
CASSRGTGQTPLGNQPQHF
TGTGCCAGTAGTCGAGGGACGGGACAGACTCCTTTGGGCAATCAGCCCCAGCATTTT
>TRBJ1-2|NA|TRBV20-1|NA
CSASPRVSSYGYTF
TGCAGTGCTAGTCCCCGGGTTTCATCATATGGCTACACCTTC
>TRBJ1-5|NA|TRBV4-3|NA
CASSQQGLPNQPQHF
TGCGCCAGCAGCCAACAGGGGCTCCCCAATCAGCCCCAGCATTTT
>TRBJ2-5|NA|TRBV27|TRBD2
CASLERGLAGPTQYF
TGTGCCAGCTTGGAGAGGGGGCTAGCGGGGCCAACCCAGTACTTC
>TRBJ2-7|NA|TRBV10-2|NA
CASRGDSYEQYF
TGCGCCAGCAGGGGAGACTCCTACGAGCAGTACTTC
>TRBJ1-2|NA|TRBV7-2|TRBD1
CASSGGQGGYGYTF
TGTGCCAGCAGCGGGGGACAGGGCGGCTATGGCTACACCTTC
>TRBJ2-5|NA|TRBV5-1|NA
CASSATRPLLETQYF
TGCGCCAGCAGCGCCACTAGGCCCCTTTTGGAGACCCAGTACTTC
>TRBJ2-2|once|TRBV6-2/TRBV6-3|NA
CASSYGRANTGELFF
TGTGCCAGCAGTTACGGGCGGGCGAACACCGGGGAGCTGTTTTTT
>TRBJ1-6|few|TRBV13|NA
CASSSEDSFVSLHF
TGTGCCAGCAGCTCGGAGGACAGCTTTGTCTCCCTCCACTTT
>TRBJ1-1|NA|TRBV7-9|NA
CASSSSNTEAFF
TGTGCCAGCAGCTCCTCGAACACTGAAGCTTTCTTT
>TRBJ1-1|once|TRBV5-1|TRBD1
CASSWDSLNTEAFF
TGCGCCAGCAGCTGGGACAGTTTGAACACTGAAGCTTTCTTT
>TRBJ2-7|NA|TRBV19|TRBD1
CASSIARGPYEQYF
TGTGCCAGTAGTATTGCCAGGGGGCCATACGAGCAGTACTTC
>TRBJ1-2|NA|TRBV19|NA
CASSIDRGESYTF
TGTGCCAGTAGTATAGATCGCGGGGAGAGCTACACCTTC
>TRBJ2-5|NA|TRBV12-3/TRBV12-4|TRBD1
CASRAGGPETQYF
TGTGCCAGCAGGGCAGGGGGTCCAGAGACCCAGTACTTC
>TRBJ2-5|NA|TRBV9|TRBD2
CASSPSGGAETQYF
TGTGCCAGCTCCCCAAGCGGGGGGGCCGAGACCCAGTACTTC
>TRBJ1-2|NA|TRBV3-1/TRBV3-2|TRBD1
CASRPGQGVSYTF
TGTGCCAGCAGACCGGGACAGGGTGTGAGCTACACCTTC
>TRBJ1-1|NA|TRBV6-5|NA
CASRTRQTEAFF
TGTGCCAGCAGGACAAGACAGACAGAAGCTTTCTTT
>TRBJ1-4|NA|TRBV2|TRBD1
CASSGQGAQANEKLFF
TGTGCCAGCAGTGGCCAGGGGGCGCAGGCTAATGAAAAACTGTTTTTT
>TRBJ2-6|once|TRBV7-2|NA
CASSSVPGANVLTF
TGTGCCAGCAGCTCAGTCCCTGGGGCCAACGTCCTGACTTTC
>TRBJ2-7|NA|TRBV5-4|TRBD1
CASSPGTGGPYEQYF
TGTGCCAGCAGCCCGGGGACAGGGGGCCCCTACGAGCAGTACTTC
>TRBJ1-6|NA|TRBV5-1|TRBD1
CASSVDRVGSPLHF
TGCGCCAGCAGCGTCGACAGGGTCGGTTCACCCCTCCACTTT
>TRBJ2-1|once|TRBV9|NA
CASSVEGDSYNEQFF
TGTGCCAGCAGCGTAGAAGGGGACTCCTACAATGAGCAGTTCTTC
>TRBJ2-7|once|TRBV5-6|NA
CASSLGQFYEQYF
TGTGCCAGCAGCTTGGGACAGTTCTACGAGCAGTACTTC
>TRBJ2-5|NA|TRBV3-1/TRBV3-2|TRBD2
CASTLGLAGGQETQYF
TGTGCCAGCACCTTGGGACTAGCGGGGGGGCAAGAGACCCAGTACTTC
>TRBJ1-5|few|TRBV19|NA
CASSMEGQPQHF
TGTGCCAGTAGTATGGAGGGTCAGCCCCAGCATTTT
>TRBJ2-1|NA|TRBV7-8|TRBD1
CASSTRQGNNEQFF
TGTGCCAGCAGCACCCGACAGGGGAACAATGAGCAGTTCTTC
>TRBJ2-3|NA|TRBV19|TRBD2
CASNLAGASTDTQYF
TGTGCCAGTAACTTAGCGGGGGCCAGCACAGATACGCAGTATTTT
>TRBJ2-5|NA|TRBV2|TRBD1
CASSVLRGPLQETQYF
TGTGCCAGCAGTGTTCTAAGGGGGCCGCTCCAAGAGACCCAGTACTTC
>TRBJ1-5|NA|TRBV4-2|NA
CASSPIGQGPNQPQHF
TGTGCCAGCAGCCCTATCGGGCAGGGCCCCAATCAGCCCCAGCATTTT
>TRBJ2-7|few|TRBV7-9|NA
CASSSLRPDKAYEQYF
TGTGCCAGCAGCTCACTCCGCCCCGACAAGGCGTACGAGCAGTACTTC
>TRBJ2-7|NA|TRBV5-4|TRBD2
CASSLGGGYEQYF
TGTGCCAGCAGCTTGGGGGGGGGCTACGAGCAGTACTTC
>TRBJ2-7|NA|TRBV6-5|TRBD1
CASSYRDRFSYEQYF
TGTGCCAGCAGTTACCGGGACAGGTTCTCCTACGAGCAGTACTTC
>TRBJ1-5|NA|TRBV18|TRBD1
CASSPQRTGDTQPQHF
TGTGCCAGCTCACCGCAGCGGACAGGGGATACTCAGCCCCAGCATTTT
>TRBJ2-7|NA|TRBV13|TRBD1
CASSSRKGANEQYF
TGTGCCAGCAGCTCCCGGAAGGGGGCAAACGAGCAGTACTTC
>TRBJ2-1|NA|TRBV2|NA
CASSGPSRGQFF
TGTGCCAGCAGTGGACCGTCTAGGGGGCAGTTCTTC
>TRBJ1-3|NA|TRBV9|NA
CASSVEGMLDTIYF
TGTGCCAGCAGCGTAGAGGGGATGTTAGACACCATATATTTT
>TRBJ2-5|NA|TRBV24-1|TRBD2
CATSEPGTSGQETQYF
TGTGCCACCAGTGAGCCCGGGACTAGCGGTCAAGAGACCCAGTACTTC
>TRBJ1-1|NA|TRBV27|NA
CASSLAGYTEAFF
TGTGCCAGCAGTTTAGCAGGCTACACTGAAGCTTTCTTT